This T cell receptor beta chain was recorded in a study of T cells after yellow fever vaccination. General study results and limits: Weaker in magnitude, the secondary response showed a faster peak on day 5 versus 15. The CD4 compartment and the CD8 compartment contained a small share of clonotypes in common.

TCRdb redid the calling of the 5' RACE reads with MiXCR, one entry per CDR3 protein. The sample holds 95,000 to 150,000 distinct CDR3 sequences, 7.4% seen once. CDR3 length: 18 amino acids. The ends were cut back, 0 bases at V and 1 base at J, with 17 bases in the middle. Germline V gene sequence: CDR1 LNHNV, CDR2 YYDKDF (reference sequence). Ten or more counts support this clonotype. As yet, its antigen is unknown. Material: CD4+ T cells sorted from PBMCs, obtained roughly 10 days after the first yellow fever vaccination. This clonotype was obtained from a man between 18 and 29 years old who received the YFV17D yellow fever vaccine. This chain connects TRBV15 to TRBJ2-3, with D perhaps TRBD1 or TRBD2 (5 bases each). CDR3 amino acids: CATSRELWGFGGTDTQYF. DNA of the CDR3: TGTGCCACCAGCAGAGAGCTCTGGGGGTTTGGGGGCACAGATACGCAGTATTTT.